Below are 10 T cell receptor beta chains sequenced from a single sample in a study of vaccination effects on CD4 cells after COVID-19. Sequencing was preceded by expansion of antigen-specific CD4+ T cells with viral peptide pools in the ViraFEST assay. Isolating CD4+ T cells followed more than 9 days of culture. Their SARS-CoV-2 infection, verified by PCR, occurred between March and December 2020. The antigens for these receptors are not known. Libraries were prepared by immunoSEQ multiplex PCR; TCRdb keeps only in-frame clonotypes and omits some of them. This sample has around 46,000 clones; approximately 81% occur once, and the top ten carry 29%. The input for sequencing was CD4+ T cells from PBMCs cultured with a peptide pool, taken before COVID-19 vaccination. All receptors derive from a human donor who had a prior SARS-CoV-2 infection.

The CDR3 loop reads CAWRTGLAGGRETQYF. The CDR3 DNA reads as TGTGCCTGGAGGACGGGACTAGCGGGGGGGCGAGAGACCCAGTACTTC. The chain links TRBV30 to TRBJ2-5, with 16 bases that match TRBD2. The CDR3 runs to 16 residues. V trimming: 3 bases; J trimming: 4 bases; junction bases outside the gene matches: 5. The germline V gene has CDR1 GTSNPN and CDR2 SVGIG (reference sequence).

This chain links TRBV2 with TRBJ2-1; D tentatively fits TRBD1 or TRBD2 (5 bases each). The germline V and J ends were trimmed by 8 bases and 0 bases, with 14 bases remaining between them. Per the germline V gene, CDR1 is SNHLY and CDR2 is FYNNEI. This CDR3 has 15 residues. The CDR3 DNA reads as TGTGCCAGCGCGGAGGACAATAGCTCCTACAATGAGCAGTTCTTC. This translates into CASAEDNSSYNEQFF.

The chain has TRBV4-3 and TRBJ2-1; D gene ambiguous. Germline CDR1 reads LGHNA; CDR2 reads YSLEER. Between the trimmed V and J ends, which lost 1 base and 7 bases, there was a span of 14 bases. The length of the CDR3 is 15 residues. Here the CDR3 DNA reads TGCGCCAGCAGCCAAGTCTTCCAGCGTGAGAATGAGCAGTTCTTC. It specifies CASSQVFQRENEQFF.

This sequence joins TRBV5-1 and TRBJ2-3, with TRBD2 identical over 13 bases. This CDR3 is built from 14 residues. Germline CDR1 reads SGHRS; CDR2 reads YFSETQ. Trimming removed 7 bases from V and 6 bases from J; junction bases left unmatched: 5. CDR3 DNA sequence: TGCGCCAGCGGACTAGCGGGGGATGTGGATACGCAGTATTTT. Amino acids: CASGLAGDVDTQYF.

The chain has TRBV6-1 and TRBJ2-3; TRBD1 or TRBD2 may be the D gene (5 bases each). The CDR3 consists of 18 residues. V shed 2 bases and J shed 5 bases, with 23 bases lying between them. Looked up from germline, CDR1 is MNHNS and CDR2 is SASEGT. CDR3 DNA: TGTGCCAGCAGTGAATGGGGGAGCCAGGTTTTCAATCAAGATACGCAGTATTTT. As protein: CASSEWGSQVFNQDTQYF.

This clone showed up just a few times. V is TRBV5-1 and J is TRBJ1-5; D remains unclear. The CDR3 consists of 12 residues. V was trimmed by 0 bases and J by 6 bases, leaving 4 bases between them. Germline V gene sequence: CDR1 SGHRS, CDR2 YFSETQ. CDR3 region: CASSLEGQPQHF. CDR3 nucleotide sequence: TGCGCCAGCAGCTTGGAGGGTCAGCCCCAGCATTTT.

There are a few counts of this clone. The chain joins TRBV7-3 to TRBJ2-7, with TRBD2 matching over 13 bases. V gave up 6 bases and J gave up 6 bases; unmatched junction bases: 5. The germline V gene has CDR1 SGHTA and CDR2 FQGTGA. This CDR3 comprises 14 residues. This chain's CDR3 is CASSRTSGSSEQYF. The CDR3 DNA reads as TGTGCCAGCAGTCGGACTAGCGGGAGTAGCGAGCAGTACTTC. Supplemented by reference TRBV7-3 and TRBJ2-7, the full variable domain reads GAGVSQTPSNKVTEKGKYVELRCDPISGHTALYWYRQSLGQGPEFLIYFQGTGAADDSGLPNDRFFAVRPEGSVSTLKIQRTERGDSAVYLCASSRTSGSSEQYFGPGTRLTVT.

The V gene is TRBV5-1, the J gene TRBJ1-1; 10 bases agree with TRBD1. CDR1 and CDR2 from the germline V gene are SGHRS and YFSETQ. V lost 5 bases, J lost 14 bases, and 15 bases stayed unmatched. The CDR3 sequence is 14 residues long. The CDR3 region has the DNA TGCGCCAGCAGTCGTGGGACAGGGGACATCGTCGGATTCTTT. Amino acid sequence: CASSRGTGDIVGFF.

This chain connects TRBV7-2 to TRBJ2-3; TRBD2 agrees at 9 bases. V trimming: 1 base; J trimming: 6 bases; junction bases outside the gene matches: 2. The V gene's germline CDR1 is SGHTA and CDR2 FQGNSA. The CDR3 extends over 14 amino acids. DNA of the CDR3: TGTGCCAGCAGCTTAGTCGCGGGAGGGGATACGCAGTATTTT. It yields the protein CASSLVAGGDTQYF.

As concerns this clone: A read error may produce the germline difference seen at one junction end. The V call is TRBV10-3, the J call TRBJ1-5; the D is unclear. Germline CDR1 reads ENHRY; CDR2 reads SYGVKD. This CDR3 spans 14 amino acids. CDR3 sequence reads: CAIGEVYSNQPQHF. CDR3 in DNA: TGTGCCATCGGTGAGGTATATAGCAATCAGCCCCAGCATTTT.